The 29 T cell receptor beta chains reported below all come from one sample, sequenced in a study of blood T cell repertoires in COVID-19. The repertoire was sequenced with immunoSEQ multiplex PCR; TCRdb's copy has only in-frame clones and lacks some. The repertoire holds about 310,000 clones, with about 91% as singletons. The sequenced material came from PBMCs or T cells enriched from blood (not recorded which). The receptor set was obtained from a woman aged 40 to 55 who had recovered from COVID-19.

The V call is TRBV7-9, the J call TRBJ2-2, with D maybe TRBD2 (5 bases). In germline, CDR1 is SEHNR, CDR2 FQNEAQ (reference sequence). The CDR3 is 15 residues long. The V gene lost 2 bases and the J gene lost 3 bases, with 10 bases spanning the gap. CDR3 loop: CASSLRGPDTGELFF. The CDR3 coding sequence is TGTGCCAGCAGCTTAAGAGGGCCGGACACCGGGGAGCTGTTTTTT.

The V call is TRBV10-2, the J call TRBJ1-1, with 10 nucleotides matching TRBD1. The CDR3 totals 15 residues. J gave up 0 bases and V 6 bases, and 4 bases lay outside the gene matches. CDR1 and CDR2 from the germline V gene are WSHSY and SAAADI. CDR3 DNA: TGCGCCAGCAGGGACAGGGGGTGGCTGAACACTGAAGCTTTCTTT. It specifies CASRDRGWLNTEAFF.

CDR3 DNA sequence: TGTGCCAGCGCAGACAGGGGCCTGTCCTATAATTCACCCCTCCACTTT. Protein product: CASADRGLSYNSPLHF. The chain combines TRBV2 with TRBJ1-6, with 8 positions matching TRBD1. V was pared by 8 bases and J by 1 base, with 7 bases of the junction left unmatched. CDR1 is SNHLY, CDR2 FYNNEI, per germline. CDR3 length: 16 residues.

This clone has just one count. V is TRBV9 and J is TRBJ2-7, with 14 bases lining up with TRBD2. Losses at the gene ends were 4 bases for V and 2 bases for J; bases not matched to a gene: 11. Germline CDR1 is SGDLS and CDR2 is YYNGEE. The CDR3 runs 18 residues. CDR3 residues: CASSPGLAGGERAYEQYF. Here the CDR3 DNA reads TGTGCCAGCAGCCCAGGACTAGCGGGGGGTGAAAGGGCCTACGAGCAGTACTTC.

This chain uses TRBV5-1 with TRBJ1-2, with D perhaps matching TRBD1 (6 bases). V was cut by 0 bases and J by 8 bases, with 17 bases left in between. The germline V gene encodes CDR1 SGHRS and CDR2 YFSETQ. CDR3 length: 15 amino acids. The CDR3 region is CASSLDAGGEGGYTF. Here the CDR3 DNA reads TGCGCCAGCAGCTTGGATGCGGGGGGCGAAGGAGGCTACACCTTC.

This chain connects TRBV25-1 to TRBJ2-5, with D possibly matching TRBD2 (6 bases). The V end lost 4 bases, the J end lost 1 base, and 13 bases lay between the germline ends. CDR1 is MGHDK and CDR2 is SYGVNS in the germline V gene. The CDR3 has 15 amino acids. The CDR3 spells CASSARGRPQETQYF. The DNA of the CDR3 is TGTGCCAGCAGTGCGCGGGGACGGCCCCAAGAGACCCAGTACTTC.

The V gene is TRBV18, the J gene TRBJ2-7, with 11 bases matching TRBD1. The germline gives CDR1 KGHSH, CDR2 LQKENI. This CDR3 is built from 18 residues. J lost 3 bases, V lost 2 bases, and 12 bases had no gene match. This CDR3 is CASSPTGGRTGGFYEQYF. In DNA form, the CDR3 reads TGTGCCAGCTCACCAACCGGTGGGCGGACAGGGGGCTTCTACGAGCAGTACTTC.

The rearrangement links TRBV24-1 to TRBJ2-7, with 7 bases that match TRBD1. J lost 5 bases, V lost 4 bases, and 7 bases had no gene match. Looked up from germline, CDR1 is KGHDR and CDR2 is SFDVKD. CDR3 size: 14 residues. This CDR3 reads CATSEPRQGNEQYF. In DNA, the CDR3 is TGTGCCACCAGTGAACCAAGACAGGGAAACGAGCAGTACTTC.

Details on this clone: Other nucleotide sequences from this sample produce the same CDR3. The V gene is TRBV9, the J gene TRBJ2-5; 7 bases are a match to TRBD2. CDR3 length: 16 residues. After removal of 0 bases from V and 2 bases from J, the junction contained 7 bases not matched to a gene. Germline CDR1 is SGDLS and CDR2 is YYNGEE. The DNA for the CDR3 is TGTGCCAGCAGCGTAGCCCCCTCGGGAGGACAAGAGACCCAGTACTTC. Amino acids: CASSVAPSGGQETQYF.

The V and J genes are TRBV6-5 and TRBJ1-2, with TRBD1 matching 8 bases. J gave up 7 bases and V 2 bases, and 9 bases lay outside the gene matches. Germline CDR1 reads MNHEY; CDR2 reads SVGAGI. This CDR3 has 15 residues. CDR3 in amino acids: CASSYLAQGAVGYTF. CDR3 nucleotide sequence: TGTGCCAGCAGTTACCTTGCCCAGGGGGCCGTTGGCTACACCTTC.

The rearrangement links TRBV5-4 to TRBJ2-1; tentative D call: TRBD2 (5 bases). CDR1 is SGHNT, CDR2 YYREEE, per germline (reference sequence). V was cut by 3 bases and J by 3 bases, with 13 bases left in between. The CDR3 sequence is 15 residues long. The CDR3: CASSSARGGYNEQFF. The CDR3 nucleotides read TGTGCCAGCAGCTCTGCTAGAGGAGGCTACAATGAGCAGTTCTTC.

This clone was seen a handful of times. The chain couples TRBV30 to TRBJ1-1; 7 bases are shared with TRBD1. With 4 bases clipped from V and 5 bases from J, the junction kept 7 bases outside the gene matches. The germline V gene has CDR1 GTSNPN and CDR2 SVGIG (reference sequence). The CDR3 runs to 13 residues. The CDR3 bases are TGTGCCTGGACTGGACAGGCCGGGACTGAAGCTTTCTTT. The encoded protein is CAWTGQAGTEAFF.

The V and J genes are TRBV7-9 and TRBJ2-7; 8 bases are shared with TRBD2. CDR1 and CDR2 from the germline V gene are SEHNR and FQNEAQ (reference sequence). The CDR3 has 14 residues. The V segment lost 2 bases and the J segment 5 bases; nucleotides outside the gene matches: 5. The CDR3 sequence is CASSLTGLGNEQYF. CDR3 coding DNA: TGTGCCAGCAGCTTAACGGGACTAGGAAACGAGCAGTACTTC.

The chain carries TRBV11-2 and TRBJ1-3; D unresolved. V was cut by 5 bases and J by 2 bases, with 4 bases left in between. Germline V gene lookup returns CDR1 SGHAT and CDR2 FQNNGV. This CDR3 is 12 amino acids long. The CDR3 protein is CASSPTGNTIYF. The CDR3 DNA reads TGTGCCAGCAGCCCCACTGGAAACACCATATATTTT.

The CDR3 DNA reads as TGTGCCAGCAGCGTATTGCCAGGGGATAATTCACCCCTCCACTTT. This encodes CASSVLPGDNSPLHF. The V gene is TRBV9, the J gene TRBJ1-6; the D gene is possibly TRBD1 (6 bases). The germline V and J ends were trimmed by 1 base and 5 bases, with 10 bases remaining between them. This CDR3 region has 15 residues. CDR1 SGDLS and CDR2 YYNGEE come from the germline V gene.

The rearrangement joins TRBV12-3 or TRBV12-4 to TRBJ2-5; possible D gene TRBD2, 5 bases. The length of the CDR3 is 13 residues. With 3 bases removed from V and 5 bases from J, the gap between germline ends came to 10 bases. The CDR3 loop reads CASSFGEWETQYF. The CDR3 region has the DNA TGTGCCAGCAGTTTCGGGGAGTGGGAGACCCAGTACTTC.

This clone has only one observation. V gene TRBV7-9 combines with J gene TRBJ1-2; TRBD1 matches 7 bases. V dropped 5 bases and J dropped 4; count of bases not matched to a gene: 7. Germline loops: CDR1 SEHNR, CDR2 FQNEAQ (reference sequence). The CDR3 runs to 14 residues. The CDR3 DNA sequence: TGTGCCAGCAGCCCCCCGACAGGGCTCTATGGCTACACCTTC. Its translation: CASSPPTGLYGYTF.

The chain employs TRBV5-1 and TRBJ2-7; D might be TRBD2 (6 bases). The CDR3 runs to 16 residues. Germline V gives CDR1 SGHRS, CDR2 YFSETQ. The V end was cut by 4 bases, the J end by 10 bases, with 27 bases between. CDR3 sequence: CASSQLPDFGGGEQYF. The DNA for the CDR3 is TGCGCCAGCAGCCAGCTACCAGACTTCGGGGGAGGTGAACAGTACTTC.

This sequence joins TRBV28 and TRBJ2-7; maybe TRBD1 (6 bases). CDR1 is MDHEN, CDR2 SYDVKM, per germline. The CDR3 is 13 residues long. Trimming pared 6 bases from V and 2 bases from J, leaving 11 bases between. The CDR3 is CASSSSGAYEQYF. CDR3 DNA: TGTGCCAGCAGCTCTTCAGGGGCCTACGAGCAGTACTTC.

The CDR3 is CASSFASSYEQYF. In DNA, the CDR3 is TGTGCCAGCAGCTTCGCCAGCTCCTACGAGCAGTACTTC. The rearrangement joins TRBV5-8 to TRBJ2-7; D call uncertain. The ends were cut back, 2 bases at V and 0 bases at J, with 6 bases in the middle. The CDR3 totals 13 residues. Germline CDR1 and CDR2: SGHTS and YDEGEE.

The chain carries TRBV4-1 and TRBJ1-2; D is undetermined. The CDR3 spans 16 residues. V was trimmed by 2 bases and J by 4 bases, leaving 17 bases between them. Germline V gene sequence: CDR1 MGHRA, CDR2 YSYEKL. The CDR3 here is CASSQSTAAVGYGYTF. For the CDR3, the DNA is TGCGCCAGCAGCCAATCCACGGCGGCAGTGGGCTATGGCTACACCTTC.

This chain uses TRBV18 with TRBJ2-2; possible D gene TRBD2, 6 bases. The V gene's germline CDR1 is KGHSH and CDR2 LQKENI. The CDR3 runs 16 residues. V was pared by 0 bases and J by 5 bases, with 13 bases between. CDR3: CASSPPGREATGELFF. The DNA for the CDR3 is TGTGCCAGCTCACCACCGGGCAGGGAGGCGACCGGGGAGCTGTTTTTT.

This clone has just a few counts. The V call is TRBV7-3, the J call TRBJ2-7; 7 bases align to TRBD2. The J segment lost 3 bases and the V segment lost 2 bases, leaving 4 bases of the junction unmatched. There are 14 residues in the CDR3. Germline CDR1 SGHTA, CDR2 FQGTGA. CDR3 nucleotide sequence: TGTGCCAGCAGCTTAGGCCGGGGGGACTACGAGCAGTACTTC. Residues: CASSLGRGDYEQYF. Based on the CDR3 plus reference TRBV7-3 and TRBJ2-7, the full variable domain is GAGVSQTPSNKVTEKGKYVELRCDPISGHTALYWYRQSLGQGPEFLIYFQGTGAADDSGLPNDRFFAVRPEGSVSTLKIQRTERGDSAVYLCASSLGRGDYEQYFGPGTRLTVT.

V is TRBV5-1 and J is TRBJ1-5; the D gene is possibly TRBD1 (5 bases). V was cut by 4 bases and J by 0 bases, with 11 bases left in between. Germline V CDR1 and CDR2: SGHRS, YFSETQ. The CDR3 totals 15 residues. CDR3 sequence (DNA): TGCGCCAGCAGCACAGGAAGGTCTAGCAATCAGCCCCAGCATTTT. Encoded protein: CASSTGRSSNQPQHF.

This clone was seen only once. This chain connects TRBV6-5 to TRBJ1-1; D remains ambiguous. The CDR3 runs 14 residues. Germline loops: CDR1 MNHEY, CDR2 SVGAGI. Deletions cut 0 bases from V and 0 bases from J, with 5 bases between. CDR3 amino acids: CASSYSRMNTEAFF. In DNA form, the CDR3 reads TGTGCCAGCAGTTACTCGCGGATGAACACTGAAGCTTTCTTT.

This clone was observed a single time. CDR3 sequence reads: CASSPGARGSYNEQFF. CDR3 DNA: TGTGCCAGCAGCCCCGGGGCGCGGGGCTCCTACAATGAGCAGTTCTTC. This chain connects TRBV5-4 to TRBJ2-1; a weak D match, TRBD2 (6 bases). The V and J ends lost 4 bases and 0 bases respectively, with 14 bases between them. The germline V gene has CDR1 SGHNT and CDR2 YYREEE (reference sequence). The CDR3 sequence is 16 residues long.

CDR3 in amino acids: CASSSGRRNEQYF. In nucleotides, the CDR3 is TGTGCCAGCAGCTCTGGCCGGCGGAACGAGCAGTACTTC. V is TRBV5-4 and J is TRBJ2-7, with D uncertain. The V end lost 3 bases, the J end lost 5 bases, and 12 bases lay between the germline ends. Germline assignment: CDR1 SGHNT and CDR2 YYREEE (reference sequence). The CDR3 sequence is 13 residues long.

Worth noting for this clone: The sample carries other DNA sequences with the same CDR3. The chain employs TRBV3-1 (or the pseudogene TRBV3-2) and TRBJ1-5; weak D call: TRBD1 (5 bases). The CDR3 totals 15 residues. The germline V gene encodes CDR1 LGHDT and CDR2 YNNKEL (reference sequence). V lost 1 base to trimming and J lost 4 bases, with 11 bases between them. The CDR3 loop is CASSQGVGGNQPQHF. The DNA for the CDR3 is TGTGCCAGCAGCCAAGGCGTGGGGGGAAATCAGCCCCAGCATTTT.

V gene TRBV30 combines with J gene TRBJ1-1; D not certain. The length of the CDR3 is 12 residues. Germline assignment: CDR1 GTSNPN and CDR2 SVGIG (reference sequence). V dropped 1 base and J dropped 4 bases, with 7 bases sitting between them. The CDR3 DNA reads TGTGCCTGGAGTGGAATGAGCACTGAAGCTTTCTTT. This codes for CAWSGMSTEAFF.